This T cell receptor beta chain was identified in a study of T-cell reconstitution after alpha-beta-depleted transplantation in children. Study-level results: The origin of alpha-beta T cells about two months after transplant was reportedly several hundred expanded graft clones. For some patients, TCRbeta diversity was high at day 60 because of recipient T cells and thymic progenitors that survived. T-cell numbers and diversity, one year after transplant, stemmed largely from T cells that were newly produced.

This clonotype was seen a handful of times. Its antigen remains unknown. As it was prepared, the TCRbeta library received unique molecular identifiers. TCRdb redid the calling of the PCR reads with MiXCR, one entry per CDR3 protein. The profile shows about 460,000 distinct CDR3 sequences, over 10% of them singletons. Trimming removed 8 bases from V and 3 bases from J, with 14 bases in between. The CDR3 contains 14 residues. The specimen was PBMCs, mostly from graft donor cells, collected 180 days after TCRalphabeta/CD19-depleted stem cell transplant. The sequence was collected from a female patient aged 2-15 years who had a stem cell transplant for aplastic anemia, so the T cells may come from the graft donor. This chain joins TRBV12-3 or TRBV12-4 and TRBJ2-1; no reliable D call. CDR3: CASRSPAYYNEQFF. The CDR3 DNA sequence: TGTGCCAGCCGATCTCCGGCCTACTACAATGAGCAGTTCTTC.